Described below is a single T cell receptor (beta chain) sequence and its context. Its target is unknown. These data originate in a study of CXCR3-negative and CXCR3-positive naive CD8 T cells. The CDR3 is 15 residues long. CDR1 MRHNA and CDR2 SNTAGT come from the germline V gene. Researchers prepared the TRB cDNA libraries using 5' RACE with UMI labels. TCRdb re-called the 5' RACE reads, yielding one record per CDR3 amino acid sequence without DNA. The specimen's table records 150,000 or so distinct CDR3 sequences. Findings of the study overall: Naive CXCR3-negative and CXCR3-positive cells had similar TRBV-TRBJ usage; memory differed. Memory CD8+ cells showed much lower diversity, while both naive subsets displayed comparably high diversity. Surface CD5 was comparable between naive subsets; TCR strength was inferred from TRB CDR3 properties. Naive cells positive for CXCR3 carried more hydrophobic TRB CDR3s than CXCR3-negative ones.

At about 270,000 cells each, triplicate sorts were carried out for each CD8+ T cell subset. The specimen was naive CXCR3+ CD8+ T cells from blood. Subset defined: CD45RO-CCR7+CD27+CD95- naive CD8+ T cells expressing CXCR3 (TNR3+). The gene calls are TRBV6-4 and TRBJ2-1; the TCRdb call, TRBD2, lacks DNA for checking. The clonotype originates from a human donor in good health. Some clones in this sample may be carry-over from other donors' samples. The CDR3 loop reads CASSEGLAETNEQFF.